Listed below are T cell receptor beta chains from one sample, sequenced in a study of naive and memory T cell subsets. Via MiXCR, TCRdb re-called the UMI-ligation and nested PCR reads, giving one row per CDR3 protein. The table has 98,000 or so distinct CDR3 sequences, roughly 15% seen once. The sample consisted of naive CD8+ T cells from blood. These receptors were obtained from a human donor in good health. Each CDR3 is given with its conserved first and last residue. The D gene is left open where the match is weak. Clone size is stated in some rows and not others, as once, few, many or a class when expanded.

>few|TRBV20-1|NA|TRBJ2-7
CSANSISVSGSEQYF
TGCAGTGCTAACTCCATTAGCGTAAGTGGGAGCGAGCAGTACTTC
>NA|TRBV7-8|NA|TRBJ1-1
CASMLGEEAFF
TGTGCCAGCATGCTAGGGGAAGAAGCTTTCTTT
>NA|TRBV3-1|TRBD1|TRBJ1-1
CASSQDWTGGTEAFF
TGTGCCAGCAGCCAAGATTGGACAGGGGGCACTGAAGCTTTCTTT
>NA|TRBV7-9|NA|TRBJ1-5
CASSESWVQHF
TGTGCCAGCAGCGAATCGTGGGTCCAGCATTTT
>NA|TRBV5-4|NA|TRBJ2-1
CASSSTSKQFF
TGTGCCAGCAGCTCTACAAGCAAGCAGTTCTTC
>few|TRBV6-5|NA|TRBJ2-2
CASSYPRDGTNTGELFF
TGTGCCAGCAGTTACCCCCGGGACGGAACGAACACCGGGGAGCTGTTTTTT
>many|TRBV7-2|NA|TRBJ2-3
CASSSWEVSTDTQYF
TGTGCCAGCAGCAGCTGGGAAGTCAGCACAGATACGCAGTATTTT
>many|TRBV13|NA|TRBJ1-2
CASSLDWGGYTF
TGTGCCAGCAGCTTAGATTGGGGAGGCTACACCTTC
>NA|TRBV6-6|NA|TRBJ2-1
CASEGEVRPHEQFF
TGTGCCAGCGAGGGCGAGGTTCGGCCGCATGAGCAGTTCTTC
>many|TRBV20-1|TRBD1|TRBJ2-6
CSALNSGTGPSGANVLTF
TGCAGTGCTCTCAACTCCGGGACAGGGCCGTCCGGGGCCAACGTCCTGACTTTC
>many|TRBV4-3|NA|TRBJ2-7
CASSQDSVDEQYF
TGCGCCAGCAGCCAGGATAGCGTCGACGAGCAGTACTTC
>few|TRBV28|NA|TRBJ1-1
CASSFRVGGTEAFF
TGTGCCAGCAGTTTCAGGGTGGGTGGCACTGAAGCTTTCTTT
>few|TRBV12-3/TRBV12-4|NA|TRBJ2-1
CASIPGAGHNEQFF
TGTGCCAGCATCCCGGGGGCAGGGCACAATGAGCAGTTCTTC
>NA|TRBV6-2/TRBV6-3|TRBD2|TRBJ2-3
CASSTGLAGITRTDTQYF
TGTGCCAGCAGTACGGGACTAGCGGGGATCACTCGCACAGATACGCAGTATTTT
>NA|TRBV24-1|NA|TRBJ1-5
CATSGAGYDQPQHF
TGTGCCACCAGTGGGGCAGGGTACGATCAGCCCCAGCATTTT
>few|TRBV24-1|NA|TRBJ1-2
CATSDFAGDGYTF
TGTGCCACCAGTGATTTTGCCGGCGATGGCTACACCTTC
>few|TRBV29-1|NA|TRBJ2-1
CSVVLRGKNEQFF
TGCAGCGTTGTCTTACGGGGGAAGAATGAGCAGTTCTTC
>NA|TRBV2|NA|TRBJ1-2
CASSVVDDYGYTF
TGTGCCAGCAGTGTTGTAGACGACTATGGCTACACCTTC
>many|TRBV9|TRBD2|TRBJ2-1
CASSVSGGLNEQFF
TGTGCCAGCAGTGTTAGCGGGGGGCTCAATGAGCAGTTCTTC
>NA|TRBV13|TRBD1|TRBJ2-5
CASSLEGQTGLTQYF
TGTGCCAGCAGCTTAGAGGGACAGACAGGATTGACCCAGTACTTC
>few|TRBV27|TRBD1|TRBJ1-6
CASSLRKPGQGISSYNSPLHF
TGTGCCAGCAGTTTACGGAAACCGGGACAGGGAATTAGCTCCTATAATTCACCCCTCCACTTT
>NA|TRBV9|TRBD2|TRBJ2-7
CASSVAGGAKEQYF
TGTGCCAGCAGCGTAGCCGGGGGGGCGAAGGAGCAGTACTTC
>few|TRBV4-2|NA|TRBJ2-1
CASSQARYNEQFF
TGTGCCAGCAGCCAAGCCAGGTACAATGAGCAGTTCTTC
>many|TRBV4-3|NA|TRBJ2-3
CASSQDGGGATDTQYF
TGCGCCAGCAGCCAAGATGGTGGGGGAGCGACAGATACGCAGTATTTT
>many|TRBV28|NA|TRBJ2-3
CASSLRSFAAVTDTQYF
TGTGCCAGCAGTTTAAGGTCTTTCGCGGCAGTTACAGATACGCAGTATTTT
>many|TRBV18|TRBD2|TRBJ2-7
CASSPPAGAHYEQYF
TGTGCCAGCTCACCTCCAGCGGGGGCGCACTACGAGCAGTACTTC
>few|TRBV20-1|NA|TRBJ2-1
CSARTHIQVGNEQFF
TGCAGTGCTAGGACGCATATACAGGTGGGAAATGAGCAGTTCTTC
>few|TRBV5-1|TRBD2|TRBJ2-3
CASSLGSGGATDTQYF
TGCGCCAGCAGCTTGGGGAGCGGGGGGGCCACAGATACGCAGTATTTT
>few|TRBV30|NA|TRBJ2-3
CAWSVLAGTDTQYF
TGTGCCTGGAGTGTATTGGCGGGGACAGATACGCAGTATTTT
>many|TRBV7-3|TRBD2|TRBJ2-1
CASSLTSGGTNEQFF
TGTGCCAGCAGCTTGACTAGCGGGGGGACTAATGAGCAGTTCTTC
>many|TRBV6-2/TRBV6-3|NA|TRBJ1-6
CASSSSSSYNSPLHF
TGTGCCAGCAGTTCATCGAGCTCCTATAATTCACCCCTCCACTTT
>NA|TRBV4-3|TRBD2|TRBJ2-1
CASSQDHLAGVNLLENEQFF
TGCGCCAGCAGCCAAGATCATCTAGCGGGAGTAAATTTACTGGAGAATGAGCAGTTCTTC
>few|TRBV28|TRBD2|TRBJ2-3
CASSGLAGVTDTQYF
TGTGCCAGCTCAGGACTAGCGGGAGTCACGGATACGCAGTATTTT
>NA|TRBV28|TRBD1|TRBJ2-7
CASSLGQGALYEQYF
TGTGCCAGCAGTTTAGGCCAGGGGGCTCTCTACGAGCAGTACTTC
>NA|TRBV7-2|TRBD1|TRBJ1-5
CASSSTGGNQPQHF
TGTGCCAGCAGCTCTACAGGGGGGAATCAGCCCCAGCATTTT
>NA|TRBV7-9|NA|TRBJ2-5
CASSLDGSTSWTQYF
TGTGCCAGCAGCTTAGACGGAAGTACCTCGTGGACCCAGTACTTC
>many|TRBV6-2/TRBV6-3|NA|TRBJ1-5
CASSPPFPSNQPQHF
TGTGCCAGCAGCCCCCCCTTCCCTAGCAATCAGCCCCAGCATTTT
>few|TRBV20-1|NA|TRBJ2-1
CSALSQTDPYNEQFF
TGCAGTGCCCTCTCCCAGACAGACCCCTACAATGAGCAGTTCTTC